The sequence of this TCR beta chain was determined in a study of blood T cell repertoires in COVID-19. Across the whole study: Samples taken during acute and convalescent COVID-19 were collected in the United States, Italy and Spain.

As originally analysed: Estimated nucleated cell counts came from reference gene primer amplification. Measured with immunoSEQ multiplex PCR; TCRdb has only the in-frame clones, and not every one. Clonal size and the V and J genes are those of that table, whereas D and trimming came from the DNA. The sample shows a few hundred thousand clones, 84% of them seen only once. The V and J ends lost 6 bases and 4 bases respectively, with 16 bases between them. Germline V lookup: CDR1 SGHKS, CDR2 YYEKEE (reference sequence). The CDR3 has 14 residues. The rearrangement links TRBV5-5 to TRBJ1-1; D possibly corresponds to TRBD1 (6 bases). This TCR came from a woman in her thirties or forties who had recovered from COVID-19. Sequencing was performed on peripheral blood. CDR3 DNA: TGTGCCAGCAACAGGGAGGGGCCCAGCACTGAAGCTTTCTTT. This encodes CASNREGPSTEAFF.